This entry describes one T cell receptor (beta chain). This entry comes from a study of control samples from healthy donors and cancer patients. The germline gives CDR1 SGHRS, CDR2 YFSETQ. The CDR3 is 15 residues long. Trimming removed 3 bases from V and 7 bases from J; junction bases left unmatched: 8. The protocol was immunoSEQ multiplex PCR, while the TCRdb copy is restricted to in-frame clones and leaves out a portion. The sample lists roughly 38,000 clones, 90% to 95% occurring once. The sample consisted of blood. This chain connects TRBV5-1 to TRBJ2-1; 9 nucleotides agree with TRBD1. The source of this sequence is a woman between 45 and 60 years old in good health. Here the CDR3 DNA reads TGCGCCAGCAGCTATGAACAGGGGGCCGCGAATGAGCAGTTCTTC. Translating gives CASSYEQGAANEQFF.